The 22 T cell receptor beta chains below all came from one sample that was sequenced in a study of blood T cells in healthy people across ages (dated by TCRdb to the mid-2010s). Library generation was performed with 5' RACE. Sequencer: Illumina HiSeq 2500. A second PCR of roughly 7 to 11 cycles was performed with a sample-barcoded 5' primer and a J-beta primer mix. The public reads were run again by TCRdb, first through fastp at Q25 and then through MiXCR, and only productive beta chains were kept. Entries that share a CDR3 protein sequence are merged under the most common genes and DNA. Present in this sample are 1.5 million to 2 million distinct CDR3 sequences, roughly 49% of which were seen just once. More than 2% of the sample goes to the ten largest clones. Sequencing was carried out using blood. These receptors originate from a woman in her forties in good health.

V usage is TRBV6-5 and J usage is TRBJ2-1; TRBD2 might be the D (7 bases). The V end lost 8 bases, the J end lost 8 bases, and 19 bases lay between the germline ends. This CDR3 is 14 amino acids long. Germline V gene data show CDR1 as MNHEY and CDR2 as SVGAGI. CDR3 region: CASSEGGALHEQFF. CDR3 sequence (DNA): TGTGCCAGCTCAGAGGGGGGGGCGCTTCATGAGCAGTTCTTC.

The chain combines TRBV3-1 with TRBJ2-6; unclear D gene. Germline CDR1 and CDR2: LGHDT and YNNKEL (reference sequence). The CDR3 is made up of 17 amino acids. V shed 4 bases and J shed 4 bases, with 17 bases lying between them. The CDR3 loop is CASSRGNTELGANVLTF. The DNA of the CDR3 is TGTGCCAGCAGCCGAGGAAACACGGAGTTGGGGGCCAACGTCCTGACTTTC.

This clonotype was counted a few times. DNA of the CDR3: TGTGCCAGCAGCGAGAGGGAGGGCAAAAACATTCAGTACTTC. Its protein product is CASSEREGKNIQYF. The gene calls are TRBV7-9 and TRBJ2-4; 7 positions agree with TRBD2. Germline V gene lookup returns CDR1 SEHNR and CDR2 FQNEAQ (reference sequence). The CDR3 loop spans 14 amino acids. V was pared by 5 bases and J by 3 bases, with 4 bases of the junction left unmatched.

There are a few counts of this clonotype. This chain joins TRBV7-2 and TRBJ2-7; 8 bases match TRBD1. From germline, CDR1 is SGHTA and CDR2 FQGNSA. V lost 4 bases, J lost 7 bases, and 3 bases stayed unmatched. The CDR3 contains 12 residues. CDR3 in DNA: TGTGCCAGCAGCTCGGACAGGGTTGAGCAGTACTTC. Protein product: CASSSDRVEQYF.

This clonotype was recorded only once. This chain links TRBV11-2 with TRBJ1-6; 7 positions agree with TRBD1. This CDR3 is built from 15 residues. Trimming took 8 bases from V and 7 from J; bases not matched to a gene: 11. CDR1 and CDR2 from the germline V gene are SGHAT and FQNNGV. The CDR3 spells CASVKGAALNSPLHF. CDR3 nucleotides: TGTGCCAGCGTGAAGGGGGCCGCTTTGAATTCACCCCTCCACTTT.

The chain uses TRBV7-2 and TRBJ2-7; D unclear. Trimming cost V 4 bases and J 1 base, with 11 bases left between them. Germline loops: CDR1 SGHTA, CDR2 FQGNSA. The CDR3 consists of 14 residues. This CDR3 is CASSSTVASYEQYF. CDR3 DNA sequence: TGTGCCAGCAGCTCAACAGTAGCTTCCTACGAGCAGTACTTC.

The chain combines TRBV15 with TRBJ2-1, with TRBD1 matching over 7 bases. Germline values: CDR1 LNHNV, CDR2 YYDKDF (reference sequence). CDR3 size: 16 residues. With V trimmed by 0 bases and J by 7 bases, 9 bases remained unmatched. This CDR3 reads CATSRDWAGGTNEQFF. The CDR3 DNA reads as TGTGCCACCAGCAGAGATTGGGCAGGGGGAACGAATGAGCAGTTCTTC.

V gene TRBV10-3 combines with J gene TRBJ2-3; D tentatively fits TRBD1 or TRBD2 (5 bases each). The CDR3 spans 17 residues. CDR1 and CDR2 (germline): ENHRY, SYGVKD. The V end was cut by 0 bases, the J end by 3 bases, with 16 bases between. CDR3 sequence reads: CAISESVRGVPTDTQYF. The DNA of the CDR3 is TGTGCCATCAGTGAGTCGGTGAGGGGAGTACCTACAGATACGCAGTATTTT.

This chain uses TRBV4-3 with TRBJ2-3, with D tentatively TRBD1 (7 bases). Germline lookup yields CDR1 LGHNA and CDR2 YSLEER. V was cut by 6 bases and J by 11 bases, with 27 bases left in between. CDR3 length equals 16 residues. The CDR3 DNA is TGCGCCAGCAGTCCAAGATTGGAGGGGCGAGGGGGCGGGCAGTATTTT. This sequence encodes CASSPRLEGRGGGQYF.

The chain couples TRBV7-8 to TRBJ2-3; 9 nucleotides line up with TRBD2. The germline gives CDR1 SGHVS, CDR2 FQNEAQ. The CDR3 extends over 17 amino acids. The ends lost 2 bases at V and 5 bases at J; junction bases unmatched: 11. The CDR3 loop is CASSLRQRGARIDTQYF. The CDR3 nucleotides are TGTGCCAGCAGCTTACGTCAGCGGGGGGCCCGTATAGATACGCAGTATTTT.

There are a few counts of this clonotype. The V gene is TRBV28, the J gene TRBJ2-7, with D possibly being TRBD2 (6 bases). Trimming cost V 7 bases and J 4 bases, with 14 bases left between them. The CDR3 extends over 13 amino acids. CDR1 and CDR2 from the germline V gene are MDHEN and SYDVKM. CDR3 amino acids: CASTGRGLYEQYF. The CDR3 DNA is TGTGCCAGCACTGGGCGGGGTCTGTACGAGCAGTACTTC.

This clonotype was observed a few times. This chain links TRBV7-2 with TRBJ1-5, with D perhaps matching TRBD1 (5 bases). V shed 1 base and J shed 4 bases, with 14 bases lying between them. This CDR3 has 16 amino acids. Germline CDR1 is SGHTA and CDR2 is FQGNSA. For the CDR3, the DNA is TGTGCCAGCAGCTTAGGGGGCACCCAGATGAATCAGCCCCAGCATTTT. Its translation is CASSLGGTQMNQPQHF.

With regard to this clonotype: A junction end diverges from the germline sequence, so it may reflect a read error. The chain carries TRBV7-2 and TRBJ1-5; a possible D gene is TRBD1 (6 bases). Germline assignment: CDR1 SGHTA and CDR2 FQGNSA. The CDR3 sequence is 16 residues long. CDR3 sequence (DNA): TGTGCCAGCAGCGAGGGGGGAGTTGTCGGCAATCAGCCCCATCATTTT. Amino acid sequence: CASSEGGVVGNQPHHF.

The chain recombines TRBV3-1 with TRBJ2-6; tentatively, D is TRBD2 (6 bases). The CDR3 consists of 21 residues. Germline V gene lookup returns CDR1 LGHDT and CDR2 YNNKEL (reference sequence). Trimming took 0 bases from V and 2 from J, leaving 23 bases between them. The CDR3 loop is CASSQDGGLRGVPPGANVLTF. CDR3 in DNA: TGTGCCAGCAGCCAAGATGGGGGACTGAGAGGGGTACCACCTGGGGCCAACGTCCTGACTTTC.

Remarks on this clonotype: This may be a read error, as it is one base from a much larger clone. The chain links TRBV7-9 to TRBJ2-5; D is unresolved. The CDR3 consists of 12 residues. The V gene's germline CDR1 is SEHNR and CDR2 FQNEAQ (reference sequence). This CDR3 reads CSSRSPQETQYF. For the CDR3, the DNA is TGTTCCAGCAGGTCACCCCAGGAGACCCAGTACTTC.

The chain joins TRBV7-2 to TRBJ2-5, with D possibly matching TRBD1 (6 bases). CDR1 and CDR2 (germline): SGHTA, FQGNSA. V dropped 3 bases and J dropped 1 base, with 12 bases sitting between them. The length of the CDR3 is 15 residues. For the CDR3, the DNA is TGTGCCAGCAGCTTGAGACAGGTACTCCAAGAGACCCAGTACTTC. Protein product: CASSLRQVLQETQYF.

This clonotype was observed a few times. This chain uses TRBV29-1 with TRBJ1-2; D unclear. The germline gives CDR1 SQVTM, CDR2 ANQGSEA. This CDR3 has 12 amino acids. The V gene lost 6 bases and the J gene lost 8 bases, with 16 bases spanning the gap. The CDR3 bases are TGCAGCGTCCGACCGTCTGACGCCGGCTACACCTTC. Residues: CSVRPSDAGYTF. The entire variable domain, with the rest obtained from reference TRBV29-1 and TRBJ1-2, is as follows: SAVISQKPSRDICQRGTSLTIQCQVDSQVTMMFWYRQQPGQSLTLIATANQGSEATYESGFVIDKFPISRPNLTFSTLTVSNMSPEDSSIYLCSVRPSDAGYTFGSGTRLTVV.

There are a few counts of this clonotype. The chain recombines TRBV10-3 with TRBJ1-4, with D uncertain. V shed 3 bases and J shed 0 bases, with 5 bases lying between them. Germline V gives CDR1 ENHRY, CDR2 SYGVKD. The CDR3 extends over 14 amino acids. The CDR3 loop reads CAISEGTTNEKLFF. The DNA of the CDR3 is TGTGCCATCAGTGAAGGGACAACTAATGAAAAACTGTTTTTT.

This clonotype has only a few counts. The rearrangement uses TRBV27 and TRBJ2-5; unclear D gene. Near its end, the DNA agrees better with TRBJ2-7, so the J call may be wrong. This CDR3 comprises 15 residues. The germline CDR1 and CDR2 sequences are MNHEY and SMNVEV (reference sequence). In DNA form, the CDR3 reads TGTGCCAGCAGCCCTGTCCCCCCAGGATCAGGCGAGCAGTACTTC. Its protein is CASSPVPPGSGEQYF.

The V and J genes are TRBV6-6 and TRBJ2-7, with 13 positions matching TRBD2. This CDR3 is built from 16 residues. The trim removed 6 bases at V and 3 bases at J, leaving 8 bases unmatched. The germline V gene encodes CDR1 MNHNY and CDR2 SVGAGI (reference sequence). The CDR3, as DNA: TGTGCCAGCAGCTACGGACTAGCGGGGGCCCTCTACGAGCAGTACTTC. As protein: CASSYGLAGALYEQYF.

The V and J genes are TRBV28 and TRBJ1-1, with D tentatively TRBD1 (6 bases). With 7 bases removed from V and 3 bases from J, the gap between germline ends came to 21 bases. This CDR3 has 16 amino acids. CDR1 is MDHEN and CDR2 is SYDVKM in the germline V gene. The CDR3 region has the DNA TGTGCCAGCACCATTAGGCAGGGGAGTAAGGACACTGAAGCTTTCTTT. Protein sequence: CASTIRQGSKDTEAFF.

The V and J genes are TRBV28 and TRBJ2-3; unclear D gene. In germline, CDR1 is MDHEN, CDR2 SYDVKM. This CDR3 has 17 amino acids. V lost 3 bases, J lost 7 bases, and 23 bases lay in between. This CDR3 is CASSFPRRVSRDNTQYF. In DNA, the CDR3 is TGTGCCAGCAGTTTTCCTAGAAGGGTTTCAAGGGATAATACGCAGTATTTT.